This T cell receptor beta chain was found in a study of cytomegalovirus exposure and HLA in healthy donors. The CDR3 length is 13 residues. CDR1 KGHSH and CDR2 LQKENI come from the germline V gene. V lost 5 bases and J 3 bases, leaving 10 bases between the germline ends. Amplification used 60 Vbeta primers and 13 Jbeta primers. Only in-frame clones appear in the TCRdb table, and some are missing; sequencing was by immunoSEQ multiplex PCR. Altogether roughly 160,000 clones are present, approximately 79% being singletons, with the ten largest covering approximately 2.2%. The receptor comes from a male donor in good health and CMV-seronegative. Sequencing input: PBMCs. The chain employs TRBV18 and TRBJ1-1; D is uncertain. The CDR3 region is CASSGYTDTEAFF. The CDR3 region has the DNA TGTGCCAGCTCAGGTTATACGGACACTGAAGCTTTCTTT.